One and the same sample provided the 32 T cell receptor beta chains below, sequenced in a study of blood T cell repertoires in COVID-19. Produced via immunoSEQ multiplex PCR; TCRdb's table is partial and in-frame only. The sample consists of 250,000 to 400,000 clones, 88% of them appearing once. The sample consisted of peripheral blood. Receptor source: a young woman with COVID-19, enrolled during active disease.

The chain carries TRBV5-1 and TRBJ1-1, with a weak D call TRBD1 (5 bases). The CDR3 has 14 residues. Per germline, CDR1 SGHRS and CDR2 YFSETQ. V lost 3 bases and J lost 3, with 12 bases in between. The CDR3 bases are TGCGCCAGCAGCTCCAGGGTTCGTGACACTGAAGCTTTCTTT. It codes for CASSSRVRDTEAFF.

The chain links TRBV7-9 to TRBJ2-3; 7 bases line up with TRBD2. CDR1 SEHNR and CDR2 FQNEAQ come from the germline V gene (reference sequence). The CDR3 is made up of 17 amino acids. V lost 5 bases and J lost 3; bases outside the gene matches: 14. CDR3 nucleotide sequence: TGTGCCAGCAGCCACAGGATTGGGCAGGGAGGGACAGATACGCAGTATTTT. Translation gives CASSHRIGQGGTDTQYF.

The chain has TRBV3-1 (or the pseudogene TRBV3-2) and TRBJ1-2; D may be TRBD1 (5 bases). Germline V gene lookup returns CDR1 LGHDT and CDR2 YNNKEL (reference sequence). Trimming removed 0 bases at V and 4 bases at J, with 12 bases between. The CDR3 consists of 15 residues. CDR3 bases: TGTGCCAGCAGCCAAGATGTAACAGGCGGCTATGGCTACACCTTC. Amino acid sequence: CASSQDVTGGYGYTF.

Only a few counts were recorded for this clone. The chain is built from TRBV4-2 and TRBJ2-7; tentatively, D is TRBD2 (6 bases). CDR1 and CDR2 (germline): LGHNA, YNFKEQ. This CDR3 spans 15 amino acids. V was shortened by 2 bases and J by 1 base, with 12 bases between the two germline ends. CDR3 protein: CASSQSGGESYEQYF. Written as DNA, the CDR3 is TGTGCCAGCAGCCAATCCGGGGGAGAGTCCTACGAGCAGTACTTC.

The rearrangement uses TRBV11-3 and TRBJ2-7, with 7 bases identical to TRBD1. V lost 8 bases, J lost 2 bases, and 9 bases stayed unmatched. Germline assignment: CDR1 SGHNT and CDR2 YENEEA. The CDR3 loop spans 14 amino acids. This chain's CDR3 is CASGLRQGAYEQYF. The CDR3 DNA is TGTGCCAGCGGTCTTAGGCAGGGGGCCTACGAGCAGTACTTC.

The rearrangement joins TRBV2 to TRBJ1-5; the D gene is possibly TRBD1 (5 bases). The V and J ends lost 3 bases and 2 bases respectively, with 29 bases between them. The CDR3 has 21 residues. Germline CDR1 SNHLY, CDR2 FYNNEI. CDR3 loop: CASSESAVFRVGLIRNQPQHF. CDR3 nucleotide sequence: TGTGCCAGCAGTGAGAGTGCGGTGTTCAGGGTTGGTTTGATACGCAATCAGCCCCAGCATTTT.

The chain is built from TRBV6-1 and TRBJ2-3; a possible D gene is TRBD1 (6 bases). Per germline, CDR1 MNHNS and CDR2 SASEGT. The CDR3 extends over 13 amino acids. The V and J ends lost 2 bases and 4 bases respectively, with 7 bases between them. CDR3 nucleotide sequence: TGTGCCAGCAGTGAAACAGGGTCAGATACGCAGTATTTT. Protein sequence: CASSETGSDTQYF.

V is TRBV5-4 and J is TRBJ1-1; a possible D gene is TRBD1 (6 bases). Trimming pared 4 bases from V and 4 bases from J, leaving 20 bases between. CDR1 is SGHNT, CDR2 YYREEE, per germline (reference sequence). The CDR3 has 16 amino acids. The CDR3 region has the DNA TGTGCCAGCAGCGCGAACAGGGCGGTTATCGGCACTGAAGCTTTCTTT. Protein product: CASSANRAVIGTEAFF.

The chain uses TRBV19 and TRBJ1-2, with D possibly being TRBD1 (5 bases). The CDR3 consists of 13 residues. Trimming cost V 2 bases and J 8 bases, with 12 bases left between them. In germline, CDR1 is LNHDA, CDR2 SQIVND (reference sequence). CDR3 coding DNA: TGTGCCAGTAGTATATCCAGGGATGGAGGCTACACCTTC. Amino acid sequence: CASSISRDGGYTF.

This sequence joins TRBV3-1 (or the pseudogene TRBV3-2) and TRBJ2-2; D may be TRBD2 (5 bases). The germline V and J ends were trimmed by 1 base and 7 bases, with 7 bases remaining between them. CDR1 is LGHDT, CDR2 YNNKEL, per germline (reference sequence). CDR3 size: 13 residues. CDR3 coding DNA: TGTGCCAGCAGCCAAGTCGCGGGCGGGGAGCTGTTTTTT. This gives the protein CASSQVAGGELFF.

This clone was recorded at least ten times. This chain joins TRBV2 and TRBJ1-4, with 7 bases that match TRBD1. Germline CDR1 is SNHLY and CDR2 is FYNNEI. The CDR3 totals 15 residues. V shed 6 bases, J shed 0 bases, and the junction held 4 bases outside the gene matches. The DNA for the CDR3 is TGTGCCAGCAGGAGACAGGGTGCAACTAATGAAAAACTGTTTTTT. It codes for CASRRQGATNEKLFF.

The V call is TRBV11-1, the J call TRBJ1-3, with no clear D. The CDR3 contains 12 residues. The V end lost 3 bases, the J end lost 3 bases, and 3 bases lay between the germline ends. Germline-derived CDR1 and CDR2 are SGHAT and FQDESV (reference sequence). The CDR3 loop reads CASSFVGNTIYF. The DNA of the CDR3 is TGTGCCAGCAGCTTCGTTGGAAACACCATATATTTT. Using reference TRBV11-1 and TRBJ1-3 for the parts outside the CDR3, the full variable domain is EAEVAQSPRYKITEKSQAVAFWCDPISGHATLYWYRQILGQGPELLVQFQDESVVDDSQLPKDRFSAERLKGVDSTLKIQPAELGDSAMYLCASSFVGNTIYFGEGSWLTVV.

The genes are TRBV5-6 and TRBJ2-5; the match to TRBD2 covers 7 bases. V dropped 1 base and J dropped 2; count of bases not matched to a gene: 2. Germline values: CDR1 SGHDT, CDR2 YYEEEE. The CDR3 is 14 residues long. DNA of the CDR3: TGTGCCAGCAGCTTGCGGGGGGAACAAGAGACCCAGTACTTC. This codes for CASSLRGEQETQYF.

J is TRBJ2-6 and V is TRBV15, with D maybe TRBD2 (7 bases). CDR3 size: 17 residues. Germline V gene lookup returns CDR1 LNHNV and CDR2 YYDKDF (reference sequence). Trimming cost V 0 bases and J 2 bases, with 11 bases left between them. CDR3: CATSRDGGGAGANVLTF. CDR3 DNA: TGTGCCACCAGCAGAGATGGGGGGGGCGCTGGGGCCAACGTCCTGACTTTC.

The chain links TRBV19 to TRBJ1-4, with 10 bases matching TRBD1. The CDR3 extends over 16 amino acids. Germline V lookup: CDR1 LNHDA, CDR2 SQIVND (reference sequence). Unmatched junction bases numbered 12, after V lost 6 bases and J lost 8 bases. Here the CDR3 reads CASSLPGQGTGEKLFF. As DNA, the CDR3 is TGTGCCAGTAGCCTCCCGGGACAGGGGACGGGGGAAAAACTGTTTTTT.

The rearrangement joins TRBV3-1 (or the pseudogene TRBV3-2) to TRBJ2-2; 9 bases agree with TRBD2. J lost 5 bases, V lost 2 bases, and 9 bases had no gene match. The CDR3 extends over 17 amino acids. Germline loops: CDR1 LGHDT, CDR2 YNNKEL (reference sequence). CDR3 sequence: CASSQRLAALSTGELFF. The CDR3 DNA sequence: TGTGCCAGCAGCCAACGACTAGCGGCCCTATCTACCGGGGAGCTGTTTTTT.

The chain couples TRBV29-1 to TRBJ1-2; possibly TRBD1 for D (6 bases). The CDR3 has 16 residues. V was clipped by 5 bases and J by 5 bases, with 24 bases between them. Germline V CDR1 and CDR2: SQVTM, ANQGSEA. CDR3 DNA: TGCAGCGTTCTTGTCCTTGATGGGGGGGCGGGATATGGCTACACCTTC. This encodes CSVLVLDGGAGYGYTF.

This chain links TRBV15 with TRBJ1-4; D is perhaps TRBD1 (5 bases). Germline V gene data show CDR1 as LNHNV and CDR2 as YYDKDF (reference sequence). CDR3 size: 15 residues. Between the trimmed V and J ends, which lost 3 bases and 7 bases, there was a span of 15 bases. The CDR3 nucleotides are TGTGCCACCAGCAGCATTAGGGGTCTCAGTGAAAAACTGTTTTTT. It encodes CATSSIRGLSEKLFF.

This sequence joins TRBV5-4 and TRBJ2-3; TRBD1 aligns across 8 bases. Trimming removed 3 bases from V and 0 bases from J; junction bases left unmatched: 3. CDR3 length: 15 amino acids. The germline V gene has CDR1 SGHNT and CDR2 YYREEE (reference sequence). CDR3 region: CASSSRTGSTDTQYF. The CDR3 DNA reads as TGTGCCAGCAGCTCCAGGACAGGGAGCACAGATACGCAGTATTTT.

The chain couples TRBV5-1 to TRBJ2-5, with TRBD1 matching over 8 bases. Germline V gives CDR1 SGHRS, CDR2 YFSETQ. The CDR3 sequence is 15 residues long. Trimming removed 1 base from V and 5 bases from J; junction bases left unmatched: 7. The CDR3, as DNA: TGCGCCAGCAGCTTGCCTTGGACAGGGTCGGAGACCCAGTACTTC. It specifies CASSLPWTGSETQYF.

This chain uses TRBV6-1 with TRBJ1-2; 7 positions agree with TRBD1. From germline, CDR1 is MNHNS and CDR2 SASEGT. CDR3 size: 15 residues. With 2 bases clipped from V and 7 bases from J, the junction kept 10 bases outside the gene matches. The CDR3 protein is CASSERVPRQGGYTF. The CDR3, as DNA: TGTGCCAGCAGTGAACGGGTGCCCCGACAGGGTGGCTACACCTTC.

The CDR3 region is CASSGPTTGGLYEQYV. DNA for the CDR3: TGTGCCAGCAGTGGCCCTACCACAGGGGGGCTCTACGAGCAGTACGTC. The rearrangement joins TRBV25-1 to TRBJ2-7; 8 nucleotides align to TRBD1. Germline V gene data show CDR1 as MGHDK and CDR2 as SYGVNS. The CDR3 sequence is 16 residues long. J lost 3 bases, V lost 4 bases, and 11 bases had no gene match.

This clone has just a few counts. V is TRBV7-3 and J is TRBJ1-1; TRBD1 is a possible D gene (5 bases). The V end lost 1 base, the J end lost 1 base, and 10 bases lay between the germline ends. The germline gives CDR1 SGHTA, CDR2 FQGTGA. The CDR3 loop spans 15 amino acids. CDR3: CASSLMGGTNTEAFF. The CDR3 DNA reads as TGTGCCAGCAGCTTAATGGGGGGGACGAACACTGAAGCTTTCTTT.

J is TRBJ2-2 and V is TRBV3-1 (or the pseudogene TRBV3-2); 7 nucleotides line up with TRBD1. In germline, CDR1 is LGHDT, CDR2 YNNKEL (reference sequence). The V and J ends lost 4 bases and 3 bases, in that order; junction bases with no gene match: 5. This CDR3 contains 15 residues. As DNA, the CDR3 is TGTGCCAGCAGCCTCCGGACAGGCTACACCGGGGAGCTGTTTTTT. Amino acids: CASSLRTGYTGELFF.

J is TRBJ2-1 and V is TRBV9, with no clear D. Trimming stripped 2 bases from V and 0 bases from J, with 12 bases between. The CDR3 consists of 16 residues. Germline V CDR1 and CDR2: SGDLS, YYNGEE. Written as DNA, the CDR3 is TGTGCCAGCAGCGTCACCCTATCTAGCTCCTACAATGAGCAGTTCTTC. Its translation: CASSVTLSSSYNEQFF.

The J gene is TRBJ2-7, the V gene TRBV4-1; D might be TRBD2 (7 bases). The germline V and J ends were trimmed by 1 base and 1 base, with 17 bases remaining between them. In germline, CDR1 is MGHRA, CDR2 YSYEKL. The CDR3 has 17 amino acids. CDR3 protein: CASSQVRLRGQSYEQYF. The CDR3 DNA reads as TGCGCCAGCAGCCAAGTCAGATTGCGGGGGCAGTCCTACGAGCAGTACTTC.

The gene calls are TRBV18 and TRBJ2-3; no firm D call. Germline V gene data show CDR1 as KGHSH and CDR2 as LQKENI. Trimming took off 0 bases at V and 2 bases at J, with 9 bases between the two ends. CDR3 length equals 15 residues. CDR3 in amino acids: CASSPPSQATDTQYF. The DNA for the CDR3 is TGTGCCAGCTCACCACCAAGTCAGGCCACAGATACGCAGTATTTT. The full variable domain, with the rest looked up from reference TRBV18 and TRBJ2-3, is NAGVMQNPRHLVRRRGQEARLRCSPMKGHSHVYWYRQLPEEGLKFMVYLQKENIIDESGMPKERFSAEFPKEGPSILRIQQVVRGDSAAYFCASSPPSQATDTQYFGPGTRLTVL.

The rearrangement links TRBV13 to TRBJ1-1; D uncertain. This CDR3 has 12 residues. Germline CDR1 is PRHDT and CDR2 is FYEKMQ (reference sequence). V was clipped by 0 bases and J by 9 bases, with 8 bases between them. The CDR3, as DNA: TGTGCCAGCAGCTTAGGATCCGGGAAAGCTTTCTTT. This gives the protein CASSLGSGKAFF.

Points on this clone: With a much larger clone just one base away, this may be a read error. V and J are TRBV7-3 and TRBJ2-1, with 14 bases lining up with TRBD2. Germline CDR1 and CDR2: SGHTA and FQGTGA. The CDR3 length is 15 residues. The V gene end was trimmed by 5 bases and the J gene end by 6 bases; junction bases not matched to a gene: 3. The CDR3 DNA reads TGTGCCAGCAGCCCGACTAGCGGGGGGGCCAATGAGCAGTTCTTC. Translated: CASSPTSGGANEQFF.

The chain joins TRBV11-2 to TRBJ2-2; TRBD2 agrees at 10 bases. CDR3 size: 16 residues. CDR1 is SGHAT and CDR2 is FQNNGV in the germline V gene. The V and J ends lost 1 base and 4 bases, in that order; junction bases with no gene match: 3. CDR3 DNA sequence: TGTGCCAGCAGCTTAGGAGCGGGGGGGCTCACCGGGGAGCTGTTTTTT. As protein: CASSLGAGGLTGELFF.

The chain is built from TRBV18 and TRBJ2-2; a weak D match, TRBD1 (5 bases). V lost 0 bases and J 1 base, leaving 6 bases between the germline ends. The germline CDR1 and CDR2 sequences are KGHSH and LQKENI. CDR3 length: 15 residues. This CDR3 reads CASSPPGVNTGELFF. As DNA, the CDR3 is TGTGCCAGCTCACCACCAGGGGTGAACACCGGGGAGCTGTTTTTT.

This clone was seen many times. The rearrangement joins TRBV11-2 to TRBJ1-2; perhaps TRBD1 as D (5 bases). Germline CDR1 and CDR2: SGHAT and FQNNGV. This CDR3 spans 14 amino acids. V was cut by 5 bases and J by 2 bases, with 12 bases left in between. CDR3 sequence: CASSPAGQNYGYTF. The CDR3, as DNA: TGTGCCAGCAGCCCGGCGGGGCAGAACTATGGCTACACCTTC.